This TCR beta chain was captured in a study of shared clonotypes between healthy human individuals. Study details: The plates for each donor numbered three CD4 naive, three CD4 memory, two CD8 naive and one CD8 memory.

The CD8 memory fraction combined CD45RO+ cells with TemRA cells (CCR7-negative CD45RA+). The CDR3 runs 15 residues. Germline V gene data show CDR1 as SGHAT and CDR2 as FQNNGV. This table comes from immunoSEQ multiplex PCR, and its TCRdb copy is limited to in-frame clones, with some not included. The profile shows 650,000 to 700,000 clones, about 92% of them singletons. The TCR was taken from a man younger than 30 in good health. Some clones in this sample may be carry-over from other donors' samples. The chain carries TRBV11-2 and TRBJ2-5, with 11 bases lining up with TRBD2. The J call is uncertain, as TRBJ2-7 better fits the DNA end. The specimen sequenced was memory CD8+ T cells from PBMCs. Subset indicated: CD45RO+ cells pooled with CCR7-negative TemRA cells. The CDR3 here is CASSPGLAGTYEQYF. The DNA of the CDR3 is TGTGCCAGCAGCCCAGGACTAGCGGGTACCTACGAGCAGTACTTC.